A selection of T cell receptor beta chains follows, all from one sample in a study of blood T cell repertoires in COVID-19. The data were produced by immunoSEQ multiplex PCR, yet TCRdb's version contains in-frame clones alone and is incomplete. Among 100,000 or so clones listed, about 88% were seen once. Sequencing was performed on peripheral blood. The receptors stem from a man aged 45 to 65 with active or convalescent COVID-19. Each CDR3 is given with its conserved first and last residue. Fields, in order: clone size, V gene, J gene, D gene, CDR3 protein, CDR3 DNA. The D gene is left open where the match is weak. Not every row has a clone size; where given, it reads once, few, many or a size class.

clone_size: NA; v_call: TRBV5-5; j_call: TRBJ1-5; d_call: NA; cdr3_aa: CASSFLPPYSNQPQHF; cdr3_nt: TGTGCCAGCAGCTTCCTCCCCCCTTATAGCAATCAGCCCCAGCATTTT
clone_size: NA; v_call: TRBV28; j_call: TRBJ2-2; d_call: NA; cdr3_aa: CASSLTVTGGELFF; cdr3_nt: TGTGCCAGCAGTTTAACGGTTACCGGCGGGGAGCTGTTTTTT
clone_size: few; v_call: TRBV4-2; j_call: TRBJ2-7; d_call: NA; cdr3_aa: CASSQDTDNSYEQYF; cdr3_nt: TGTGCCAGCAGCCAAGATACGGACAACTCCTACGAGCAGTACTTC
clone_size: NA; v_call: TRBV28; j_call: TRBJ1-6; d_call: NA; cdr3_aa: CASSPPDSLNSPLHF; cdr3_nt: TGTGCCAGCAGTCCCCCCGACAGTCTTAATTCACCCCTCCACTTT
clone_size: NA; v_call: TRBV9; j_call: TRBJ2-2; d_call: NA; cdr3_aa: CASSVALADTGELFF; cdr3_nt: TGTGCCAGCAGCGTAGCACTAGCCGACACCGGGGAGCTGTTTTTT
clone_size: once; v_call: TRBV4-3; j_call: TRBJ2-1; d_call: NA; cdr3_aa: CASSKSRDTNEQFF; cdr3_nt: TGCGCCAGCAGCAAGTCCCGGGACACCAATGAGCAGTTCTTC
clone_size: NA; v_call: TRBV7-9; j_call: TRBJ2-1; d_call: TRBD1; cdr3_aa: CASSSLRGPYNEQFF; cdr3_nt: TGTGCCAGCAGCTCCTTGAGGGGGCCATACAATGAGCAGTTCTTC
clone_size: once; v_call: TRBV5-4; j_call: TRBJ2-7; d_call: TRBD2; cdr3_aa: CASSWRTSGGYEQYF; cdr3_nt: TGTGCCAGCAGTTGGAGGACTAGCGGGGGTTACGAGCAGTACTTC
clone_size: NA; v_call: TRBV6-6; j_call: TRBJ1-6; d_call: NA; cdr3_aa: CASSYSKHNNSPLHF; cdr3_nt: TGTGCCAGCAGTTACTCGAAGCATAATAATTCACCCCTCCACTTT
clone_size: once; v_call: TRBV28; j_call: TRBJ1-5; d_call: TRBD1; cdr3_aa: CANQQGEDQPQHF; cdr3_nt: TGTGCCAACCAACAGGGGGAAGATCAGCCCCAGCATTTT
clone_size: once; v_call: TRBV28; j_call: TRBJ1-1; d_call: TRBD1; cdr3_aa: CASRGGQGAAEAFF; cdr3_nt: TGTGCCAGCAGAGGGGGACAGGGGGCTGCTGAAGCTTTCTTT
clone_size: NA; v_call: TRBV19; j_call: TRBJ1-2; d_call: NA; cdr3_aa: CASSMERRQFYGYTF; cdr3_nt: TGTGCCAGTAGTATGGAGAGGCGGCAGTTCTATGGCTACACCTTC
clone_size: NA; v_call: TRBV6-4; j_call: TRBJ1-1; d_call: NA; cdr3_aa: CASSEGRGTEAFF; cdr3_nt: TGTGCCAGCAGTGAGGGCAGGGGCACTGAAGCTTTCTTT
clone_size: NA; v_call: TRBV24-1; j_call: TRBJ2-6; d_call: NA; cdr3_aa: CATSDFGAGIFSGANVLTF; cdr3_nt: TGTGCCACCAGTGATTTTGGGGCAGGGATTTTTTCTGGGGCCAACGTCCTGACTTTC
clone_size: NA; v_call: TRBV19; j_call: TRBJ1-3; d_call: NA; cdr3_aa: CASTRELHSGNTIYF; cdr3_nt: TGTGCCAGTACCCGCGAACTCCACTCTGGAAACACCATATATTTT
clone_size: NA; v_call: TRBV29-1; j_call: TRBJ1-5; d_call: TRBD1; cdr3_aa: CSVEPLTGGRDSNQPQHF; cdr3_nt: TGCAGCGTTGAACCCCTCACAGGGGGGAGAGATAGCAATCAGCCCCAGCATTTT
clone_size: once; v_call: TRBV5-1; j_call: TRBJ1-1; d_call: NA; cdr3_aa: CASSLAGANTEAFF; cdr3_nt: TGCGCCAGCAGCCTGGCTGGGGCGAACACTGAAGCTTTCTTT